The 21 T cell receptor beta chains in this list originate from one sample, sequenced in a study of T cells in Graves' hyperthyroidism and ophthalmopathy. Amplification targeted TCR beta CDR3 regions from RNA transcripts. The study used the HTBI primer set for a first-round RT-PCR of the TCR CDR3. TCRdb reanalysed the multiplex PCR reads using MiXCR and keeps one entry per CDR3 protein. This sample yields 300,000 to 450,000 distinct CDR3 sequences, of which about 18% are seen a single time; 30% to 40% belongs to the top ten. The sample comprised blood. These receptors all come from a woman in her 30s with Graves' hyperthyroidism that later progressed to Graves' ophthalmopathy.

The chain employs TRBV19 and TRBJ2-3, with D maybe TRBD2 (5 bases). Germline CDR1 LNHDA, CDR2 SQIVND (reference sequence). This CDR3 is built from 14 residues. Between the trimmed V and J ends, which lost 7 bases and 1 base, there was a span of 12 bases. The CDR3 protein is CASTYAGGTDTQYF. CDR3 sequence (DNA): TGTGCCAGTACTTACGCGGGCGGCACAGATACGCAGTATTTT. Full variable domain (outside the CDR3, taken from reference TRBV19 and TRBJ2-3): DGGITQSPKYLFRKEGQNVTLSCEQNLNHDAMYWYRQDPGQGLRLIYYSQIVNDFQKGDIAEGYSVSREKKESFPLTVTSAQKNPTAFYLCASTYAGGTDTQYFGPGTRLTVL.

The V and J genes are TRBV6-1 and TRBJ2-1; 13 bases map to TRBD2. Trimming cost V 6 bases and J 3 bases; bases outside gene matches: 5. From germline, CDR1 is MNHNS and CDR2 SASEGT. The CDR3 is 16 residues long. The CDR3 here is CASSQTSGRFYNEQFF. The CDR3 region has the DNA TGTGCCAGCAGCCAGACTAGCGGGAGGTTCTACAATGAGCAGTTCTTC.

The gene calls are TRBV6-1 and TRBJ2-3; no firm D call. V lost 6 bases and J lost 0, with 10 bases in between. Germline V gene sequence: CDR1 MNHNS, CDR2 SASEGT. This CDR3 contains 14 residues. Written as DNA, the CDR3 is TGTGCCAGCAGAGTACAGCATAGCACAGATACGCAGTATTTT. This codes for CASRVQHSTDTQYF.

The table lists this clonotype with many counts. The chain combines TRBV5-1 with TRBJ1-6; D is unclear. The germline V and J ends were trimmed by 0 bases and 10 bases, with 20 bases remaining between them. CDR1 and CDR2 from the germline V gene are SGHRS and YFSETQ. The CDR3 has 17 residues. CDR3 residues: CASSLGSGGGNISPLHF. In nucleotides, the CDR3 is TGCGCCAGCAGCTTGGGGAGCGGCGGCGGGAATATATCACCCCTCCACTTT.

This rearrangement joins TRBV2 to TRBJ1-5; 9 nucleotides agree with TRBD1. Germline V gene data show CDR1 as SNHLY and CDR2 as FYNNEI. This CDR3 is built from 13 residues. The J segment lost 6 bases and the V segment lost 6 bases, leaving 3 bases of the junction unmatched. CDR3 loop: CASRGTGRQPQHF. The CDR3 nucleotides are TGTGCCAGCAGGGGGACAGGGCGTCAGCCCCAGCATTTT.

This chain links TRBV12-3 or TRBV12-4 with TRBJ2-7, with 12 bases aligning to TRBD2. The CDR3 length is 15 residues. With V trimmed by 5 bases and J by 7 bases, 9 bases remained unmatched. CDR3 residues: CASSARLAGAKEQYF. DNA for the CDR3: TGTGCCAGCAGTGCGAGACTAGCGGGAGCTAAGGAGCAGTACTTC.

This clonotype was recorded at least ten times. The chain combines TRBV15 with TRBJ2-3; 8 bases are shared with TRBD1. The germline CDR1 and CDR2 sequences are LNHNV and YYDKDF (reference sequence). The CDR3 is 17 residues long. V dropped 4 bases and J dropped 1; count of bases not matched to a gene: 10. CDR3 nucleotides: TGTGCCACCAGCATCAACCAGGGACAGGACGGCACAGATACGCAGTATTTT. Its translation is CATSINQGQDGTDTQYF.

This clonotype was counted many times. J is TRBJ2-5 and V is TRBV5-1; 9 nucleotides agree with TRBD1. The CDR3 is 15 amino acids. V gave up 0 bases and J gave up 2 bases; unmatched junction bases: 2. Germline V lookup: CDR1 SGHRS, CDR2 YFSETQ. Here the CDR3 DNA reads TGCGCCAGCAGCTTGGTTGGGACAGGGCAAGAGACCCAGTACTTC. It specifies CASSLVGTGQETQYF.

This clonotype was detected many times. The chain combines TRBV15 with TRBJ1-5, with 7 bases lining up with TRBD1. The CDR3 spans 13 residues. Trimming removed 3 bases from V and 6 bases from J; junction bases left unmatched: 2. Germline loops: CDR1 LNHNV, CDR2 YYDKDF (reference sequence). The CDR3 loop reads CATSRTGIQPQHF. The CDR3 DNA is TGTGCCACCAGCAGGACAGGGATTCAGCCCCAGCATTTT.

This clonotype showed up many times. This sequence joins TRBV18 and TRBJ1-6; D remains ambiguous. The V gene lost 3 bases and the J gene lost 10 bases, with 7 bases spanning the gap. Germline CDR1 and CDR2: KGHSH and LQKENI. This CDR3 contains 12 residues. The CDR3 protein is CASSPYGSPLHF. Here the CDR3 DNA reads TGTGCCAGCTCACCGTACGGCTCACCCCTCCACTTT.

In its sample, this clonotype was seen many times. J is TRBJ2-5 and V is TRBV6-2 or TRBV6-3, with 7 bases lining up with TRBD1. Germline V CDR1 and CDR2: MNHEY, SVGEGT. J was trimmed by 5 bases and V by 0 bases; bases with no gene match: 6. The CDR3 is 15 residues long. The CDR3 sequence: CASSYSDRQMETQYF. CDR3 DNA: TGTGCCAGCAGTTACTCGGACAGGCAGATGGAGACCCAGTACTTC.

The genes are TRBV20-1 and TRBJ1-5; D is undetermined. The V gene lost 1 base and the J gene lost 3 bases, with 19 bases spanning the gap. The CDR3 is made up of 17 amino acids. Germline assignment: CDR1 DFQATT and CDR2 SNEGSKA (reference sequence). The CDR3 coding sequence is TGCAGTGCTAGAGTTTCCTCGCCGCTATACGACAATCAGCCCCAGCATTTT. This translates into CSARVSSPLYDNQPQHF.

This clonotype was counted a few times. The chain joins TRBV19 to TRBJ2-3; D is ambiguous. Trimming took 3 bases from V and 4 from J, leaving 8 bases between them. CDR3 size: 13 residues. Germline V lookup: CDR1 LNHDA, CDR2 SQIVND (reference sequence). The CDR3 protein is CASSISRADTQYF. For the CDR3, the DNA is TGTGCCAGTAGTATTTCTCGGGCAGATACGCAGTATTTT.

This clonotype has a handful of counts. The chain's CDR3 is CASSEVSGAYNEQFF. The CDR3 DNA is TGTGCCAGTAGTGAAGTTAGTGGAGCCTACAATGAGCAGTTCTTC. The chain combines TRBV19 with TRBJ2-1; D remains ambiguous. V was clipped by 5 bases and J by 2 bases, with 13 bases between them. This CDR3 region has 15 residues. The V gene's germline CDR1 is LNHDA and CDR2 SQIVND (reference sequence).

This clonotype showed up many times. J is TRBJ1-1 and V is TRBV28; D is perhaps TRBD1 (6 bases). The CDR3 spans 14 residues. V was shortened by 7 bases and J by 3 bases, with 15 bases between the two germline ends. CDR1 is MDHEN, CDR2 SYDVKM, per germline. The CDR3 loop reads CASKKGGGYTEAFF. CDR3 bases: TGTGCCAGCAAAAAGGGGGGGGGGTACACTGAAGCTTTCTTT.

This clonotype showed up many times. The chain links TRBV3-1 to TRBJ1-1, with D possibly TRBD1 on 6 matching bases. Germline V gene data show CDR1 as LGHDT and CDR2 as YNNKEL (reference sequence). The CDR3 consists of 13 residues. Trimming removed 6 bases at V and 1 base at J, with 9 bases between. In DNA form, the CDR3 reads TGTGCCAGCAGTGACAGGCAGAACACTGAAGCTTTCTTT. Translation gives CASSDRQNTEAFF.

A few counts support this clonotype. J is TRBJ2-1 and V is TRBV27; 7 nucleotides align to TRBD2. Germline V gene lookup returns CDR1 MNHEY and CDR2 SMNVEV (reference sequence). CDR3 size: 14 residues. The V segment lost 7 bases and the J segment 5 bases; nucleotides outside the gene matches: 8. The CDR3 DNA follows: TGTGCCAGCATGGCGGGACTACTTAACAATGAGCAGTTCTTC. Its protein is CASMAGLLNNEQFF.

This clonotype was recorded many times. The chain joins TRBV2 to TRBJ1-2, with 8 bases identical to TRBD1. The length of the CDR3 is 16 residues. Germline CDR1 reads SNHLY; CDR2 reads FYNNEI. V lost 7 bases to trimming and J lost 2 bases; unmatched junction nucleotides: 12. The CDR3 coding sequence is TGTGCCAGCATTCCAACCACAGGGGGAGTCAACTATGGCTACACCTTC. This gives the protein CASIPTTGGVNYGYTF.

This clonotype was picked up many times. This CDR3 is CSVGTTYEQYF. The CDR3 coding sequence is TGCAGCGTTGGGACTACCTACGAGCAGTACTTC. The chain has TRBV29-1 and TRBJ2-7; tentative D call: TRBD2 (6 bases). V lost 4 bases and J lost 2, with 6 bases in between. Looked up from germline, CDR1 is SQVTM and CDR2 is ANQGSEA. CDR3 length equals 11 residues.

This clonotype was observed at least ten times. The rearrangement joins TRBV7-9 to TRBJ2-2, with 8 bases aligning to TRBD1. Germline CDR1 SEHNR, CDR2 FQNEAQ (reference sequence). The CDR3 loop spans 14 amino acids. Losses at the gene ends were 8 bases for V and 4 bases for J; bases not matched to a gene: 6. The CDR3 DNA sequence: TGTGCCAGCCAAGGACAGGGATCCACCGGGGAGCTGTTTTTT. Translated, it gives CASQGQGSTGELFF.

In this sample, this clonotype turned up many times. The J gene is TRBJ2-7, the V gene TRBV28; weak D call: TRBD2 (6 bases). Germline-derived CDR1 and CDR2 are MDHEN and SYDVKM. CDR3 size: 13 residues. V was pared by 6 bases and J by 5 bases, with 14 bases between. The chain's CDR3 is CASREGPQDEQYF. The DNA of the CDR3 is TGTGCCAGCAGGGAGGGGCCTCAGGACGAGCAGTACTTC.